A selection of T cell receptor beta chains follows, all from one sample in a study of T cell changes during pregnancy in multiple sclerosis. Here immunoSEQ multiplex PCR was the method, and the copy in TCRdb shows in-frame clones only, minus some. The sample records tens of thousands of clones, about 90% being singletons. This material consisted of peripheral blood, taken in the third trimester of pregnancy. These receptors originate from a female donor in good health, enrolled as a control in a pregnancy study. CDR3s include the opening cysteine and the closing phenylalanine or tryptophan. Only some rows state a clone size, as once, few, many or a class for expanded clones.

J gene: TRBJ1-2; clone size: NA; V gene: TRBV19; CDR3 protein: CASSQHRTETLNYGYTF
J gene: TRBJ1-3; clone size: NA; V gene: TRBV7-9; CDR3 protein: CASSSGSVNTIYF
J gene: TRBJ1-2; clone size: once; V gene: TRBV7-2; CDR3 protein: CASSFSRGAVTGGDGYTF
J gene: TRBJ1-6; clone size: NA; V gene: TRBV7-9; CDR3 protein: CASSHDRVGSPLHF
J gene: TRBJ2-5; clone size: NA; V gene: TRBV19; CDR3 protein: CASTSSGGYQETQYF
J gene: TRBJ1-1; clone size: NA; V gene: TRBV19; CDR3 protein: CASSPEGWTEAFF
J gene: TRBJ2-7; clone size: NA; V gene: TRBV6-1; CDR3 protein: CASSEAPGNPEQYF
J gene: TRBJ1-5; clone size: few; V gene: TRBV13; CDR3 protein: CASSLAPIDQPQHF
J gene: TRBJ1-6; clone size: NA; V gene: TRBV11-2; CDR3 protein: CASCNRIAGFGNSPLHF
J gene: TRBJ2-2; clone size: NA; V gene: TRBV11-3; CDR3 protein: CASSFEEAANTGELFF
J gene: TRBJ2-5; clone size: once; V gene: TRBV9; CDR3 protein: CASSAGAGGRETQYF
J gene: TRBJ1-5; clone size: NA; V gene: TRBV6-5; CDR3 protein: CASSYGQGSNQPQHF
J gene: TRBJ1-2; clone size: NA; V gene: TRBV27; CDR3 protein: CASRGWGEPNYGYTF
J gene: TRBJ2-1; clone size: NA; V gene: TRBV30; CDR3 protein: CAWRGLGGLAGYNEQFF
J gene: TRBJ2-1; clone size: NA; V gene: TRBV5-6; CDR3 protein: CASTSYERAGEQFF
J gene: TRBJ2-5; clone size: NA; V gene: TRBV4-1; CDR3 protein: CASSQLAPETQYF
J gene: TRBJ2-1; clone size: NA; V gene: TRBV5-1; CDR3 protein: CASSPGLAGPNEQFF
J gene: TRBJ1-4; clone size: NA; V gene: TRBV15; CDR3 protein: CATSRRRGGVEKLFF
J gene: TRBJ2-5; clone size: NA; V gene: TRBV7-2; CDR3 protein: CASSASGPLSQYF
J gene: TRBJ2-1; clone size: NA; V gene: TRBV5-1; CDR3 protein: CASSLTLAGSYNEQFF
J gene: TRBJ1-4; clone size: NA; V gene: TRBV4-2; CDR3 protein: CASSQDRDRADNEKLFF
J gene: TRBJ2-5; clone size: NA; V gene: TRBV18; CDR3 protein: CASSLSTLSETQYF
J gene: TRBJ1-1; clone size: NA; V gene: TRBV6-5; CDR3 protein: CASSYREVGAEAFF